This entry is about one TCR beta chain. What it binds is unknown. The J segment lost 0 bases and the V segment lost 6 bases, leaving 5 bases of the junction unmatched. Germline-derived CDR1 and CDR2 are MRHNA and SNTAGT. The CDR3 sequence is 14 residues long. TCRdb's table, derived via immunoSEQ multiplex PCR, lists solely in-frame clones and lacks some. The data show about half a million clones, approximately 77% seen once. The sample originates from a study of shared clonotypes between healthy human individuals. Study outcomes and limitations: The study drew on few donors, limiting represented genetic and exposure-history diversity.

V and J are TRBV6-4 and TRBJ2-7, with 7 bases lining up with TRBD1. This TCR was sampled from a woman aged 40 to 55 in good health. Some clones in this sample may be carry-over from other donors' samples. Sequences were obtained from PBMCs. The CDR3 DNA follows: TGTGCCAGCAGGGGACAGAAATGCTCCTACGAGCAGTACTTC. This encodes CASRGQKCSYEQYF.